The 18 T cell receptor beta chains reported below all come from one sample, sequenced in a study of T cell changes during pregnancy in multiple sclerosis. This table comes from immunoSEQ multiplex PCR, and its TCRdb copy is limited to in-frame clones, with some not included. The sample lists roughly 52,000 clones, 90% to 95% occurring once. The material sequenced was CD8+ T cells from peripheral blood mononuclear cells, taken in the third trimester of pregnancy. These receptors were taken from a female donor with multiple sclerosis, enrolled in a pregnancy study.

The chain is built from TRBV5-6 and TRBJ1-1, with TRBD1 as a possible D gene (5 bases). CDR1 is SGHDT, CDR2 YYEEEE, per germline. The CDR3 is made up of 13 amino acids. V was trimmed by 0 bases and J by 5 bases, leaving 8 bases between them. CDR3 residues: CASSLGGGTEAFF. The CDR3, as DNA: TGTGCCAGCAGCTTGGGGGGGGGTACTGAAGCTTTCTTT.

V and J are TRBV6-5 and TRBJ2-7; D might be TRBD2 (6 bases). V lost 0 bases to trimming and J lost 0 bases, with 9 bases between them. The CDR3 runs to 15 residues. Per germline, CDR1 MNHEY and CDR2 SVGAGI. The CDR3 nucleotides read TGTGCCAGCAGTTACTCAGACGGGAGCTCCTACGAGCAGTACTTC. Residues: CASSYSDGSSYEQYF.

CDR3 sequence reads: CASSSLAMNTEAFF. The CDR3 coding sequence is TGTGCCAGCAGTTCCCTAGCCATGAACACTGAAGCTTTCTTT. V usage is TRBV27 and J usage is TRBJ1-1; no clear D gene. The CDR3 is 14 amino acids. Germline loops: CDR1 MNHEY, CDR2 SMNVEV (reference sequence). With 4 bases removed from V and 0 bases from J, the gap between germline ends came to 9 bases.

CDR3 sequence (DNA): TGCGCCAGCAGCTTGAGCGGACACACTGAAGCTTTCTTT. Translated, it gives CASSLSGHTEAFF. V usage is TRBV5-1 and J usage is TRBJ1-1; D ambiguous. The V end lost 1 base, the J end lost 3 bases, and 7 bases lay between the germline ends. CDR1 and CDR2 (germline): SGHRS, YFSETQ. The CDR3 is made up of 13 amino acids.

This chain connects TRBV7-9 to TRBJ1-1, with D hard to call. The germline V gene encodes CDR1 SEHNR and CDR2 FQNEAQ (reference sequence). V was shortened by 5 bases and J by 5 bases, with 9 bases between the two germline ends. The CDR3 runs 12 residues. The CDR3 region is CASSSGRTEAFF. The CDR3 coding sequence is TGTGCCAGCAGCAGCGGGAGAACTGAAGCTTTCTTT.

The chain joins TRBV4-1 to TRBJ2-7; D is possibly TRBD2 (6 bases). The CDR3 contains 14 residues. Looked up from germline, CDR1 is MGHRA and CDR2 is YSYEKL. V was cut by 5 bases and J by 3 bases, with 14 bases left in between. The CDR3 region is CASSNRDSGYEQYF. Written as DNA, the CDR3 is TGCGCCAGCAGCAACCGGGACTCGGGCTACGAGCAGTACTTC.

This rearrangement joins TRBV7-7 to TRBJ1-5; tentatively, D is TRBD1 (5 bases). The length of the CDR3 is 14 residues. Germline CDR1 reads SSHAT; CDR2 reads FNYEAQ (reference sequence). V was shortened by 3 bases and J by 7 bases, with 13 bases between the two germline ends. In nucleotides, the CDR3 is TGTGCCAGCAGCTTTTGTAAGGGGTGCCAGCCCCAGCATTTT. This translates into CASSFCKGCQPQHF. The full variable domain, rest sourced from reference TRBV7-7 and TRBJ1-5, is GAGVSQSPRYKVTKRGQDVTLRCDPISSHATLYWYQQALGQGPEFLTYFNYEAQPDKSGLPSDRFSAERPEGSISTLTIQRTEQRDSAMYRCASSFCKGCQPQHFGDGTRLSIL.

The chain couples TRBV4-1 to TRBJ2-4; 12 nucleotides align to TRBD2. Germline values: CDR1 MGHRA, CDR2 YSYEKL. The ends lost 3 bases at V and 8 bases at J; junction bases unmatched: 11. CDR3 length: 17 residues. The CDR3 sequence: CASSQERLAGDVDIQYF. As DNA, the CDR3 is TGCGCCAGCAGCCAGGAGAGACTAGCGGGGGACGTAGACATTCAGTACTTC.

This chain joins TRBV4-2 and TRBJ2-3; 9 bases agree with TRBD2. From germline, CDR1 is LGHNA and CDR2 YNFKEQ. The J segment lost 0 bases and the V segment lost 3 bases, leaving 10 bases of the junction unmatched. The CDR3 has 18 amino acids. CDR3 sequence (DNA): TGTGCCAGCAGCCAGGATCTGACTAGCGGTGTTAGCACAGATACGCAGTATTTT. As protein: CASSQDLTSGVSTDTQYF.

V and J are TRBV9 and TRBJ2-7; 9 positions match TRBD2. The V gene end was trimmed by 4 bases and the J gene end by 4 bases; junction bases not matched to a gene: 9. This CDR3 is 15 amino acids long. The germline CDR1 and CDR2 sequences are SGDLS and YYNGEE. CDR3 sequence reads: CASSPGAGGLYEQYF. The CDR3 DNA is TGTGCCAGCAGCCCAGGGGCGGGAGGGCTGTACGAGCAGTACTTC. The variable domain in full, completed from reference TRBV9 and TRBJ2-7, reads DSGVTQTPKHLITATGQRVTLRCSPRSGDLSVYWYQQSLDQGLQFLIQYYNGEERAKGNILERFSAQQFPDLHSELNLSSLELGDSALYFCASSPGAGGLYEQYFGPGTRLTVT.

V gene TRBV4-1 combines with J gene TRBJ2-2, with 9 bases matching TRBD2. The CDR3 runs to 16 residues. Germline V CDR1 and CDR2: MGHRA, YSYEKL. The junction had 7 bases not matched to a gene; V was cut back by 2 bases and J by 6 bases. CDR3 nucleotide sequence: TGCGCCAGCAGCCAATATAACGCGGGAGGGGCCGGGGAGCTGTTTTTT. Translation: CASSQYNAGGAGELFF.

This clone was recorded once. This chain links TRBV6-1 with TRBJ2-2; the D gene is possibly TRBD1 (6 bases). V was cut by 7 bases and J by 2 bases, with 11 bases left in between. The germline CDR1 and CDR2 sequences are MNHNS and SASEGT. The CDR3 extends over 14 amino acids. The CDR3 DNA is TGTGCCAGCATAACCGGGACAAACACCGGGGAGCTGTTTTTT. It codes for CASITGTNTGELFF.

The chain couples TRBV7-9 to TRBJ2-7, with no clear D. The CDR3 totals 12 residues. V was pared by 4 bases and J by 2 bases, with 6 bases between. CDR1 is SEHNR, CDR2 FQNEAQ, per germline (reference sequence). In nucleotides, the CDR3 is TGTGCCAGCAGCTCGAGGACCTACGAGCAGTACTTC. Translated, it gives CASSSRTYEQYF.

The V gene is TRBV11-2, the J gene TRBJ2-2, with 7 bases matching TRBD2. There are 19 residues in the CDR3. Germline V lookup: CDR1 SGHAT, CDR2 FQNNGV. With 0 bases clipped from V and 1 base from J, the junction kept 11 bases outside the gene matches. The CDR3 DNA reads TGTGCCAGCAGCTTAGACGCTTGGGGGGGACCGATGAACACCGGGGAGCTGTTTTTT. This sequence encodes CASSLDAWGGPMNTGELFF.

The chain has TRBV9 and TRBJ1-2; no reliable D call. Germline V gene data show CDR1 as SGDLS and CDR2 as YYNGEE. The CDR3 is made up of 16 amino acids. V was pared by 2 bases and J by 5 bases, with 19 bases between. CDR3 nucleotide sequence: TGTGCCAGCAGCGTGAGAATCCAAGTACCGCTTTATGGCTACACCTTC. Protein sequence: CASSVRIQVPLYGYTF.

As DNA, the CDR3 is TGTGCCAGCAGGCACCTGAGAGGGGGTGGGAGGAACACTGAAGCTTTCTTT. Protein: CASRHLRGGGRNTEAFF. The V and J genes are TRBV27 and TRBJ1-1, with D possibly TRBD1 on 6 matching bases. V was trimmed by 6 bases and J by 1 base, leaving 21 bases between them. This CDR3 is built from 17 residues. The germline V gene has CDR1 MNHEY and CDR2 SMNVEV (reference sequence).

In nucleotides, the CDR3 is TGTGCCAGCAGCGCTGGGGGGGGACAGGGGGCATATGGCTACACCTTC. Its translation: CASSAGGGQGAYGYTF. This chain connects TRBV9 to TRBJ1-2; 12 bases agree with TRBD1. V shed 3 bases, J shed 5 bases, and the junction held 8 bases outside the gene matches. The germline CDR1 and CDR2 sequences are SGDLS and YYNGEE. CDR3 length: 16 residues.

This rearrangement joins TRBV7-9 to TRBJ2-3; D is unclear. There are 14 residues in the CDR3. Germline lookup yields CDR1 SEHNR and CDR2 FQNEAQ (reference sequence). V was trimmed by 5 bases and J by 6 bases, leaving 15 bases between them. CDR3 amino acids: CASSPHMMMDTQYF. In DNA form, the CDR3 reads TGTGCCAGCAGCCCTCACATGATGATGGATACGCAGTATTTT.